These T cell receptor beta chains were read from a single sample in a study of blood T cells in healthy people across ages. TCRdb passed the 5' RACE reads through MiXCR, listing each CDR3 protein once. Found here are approximately 350,000 distinct CDR3 sequences, roughly half of them singletons; the top ten hold 50% to 65%. The source material was blood. Every receptor here comes from a man in his 60s in good health. Each CDR3 is given with its conserved first and last residue. D genes are given only for firm matches. Expanded clones are given a class, and other clones once, few, many or no size at all.

>TRBJ1-2|TRBD1|many|TRBV29-1
TGCAGCGTTGGGGAGGACAGGGGTGAAGGCTACACCTTC
CSVGEDRGEGYTF
>TRBJ2-7|TRBD2|many|TRBV5-1
TGCGCCAGCAGCCTGATAGCGGGAGTGGGCGAGCAGTACTTC
CASSLIAGVGEQYF
>TRBJ2-3|.|.|TRBV20-1
TGCAGTGCTTCCCAAATTAGGGGTAGCGGCACAGATACGCAGTATTTT
CSASQIRGSGTDTQYF
>TRBJ2-3|TRBD2|few|TRBV7-2
TGTGCCAGCGCCGCCTGGGGGCGGGGGGGGACTCATACGCAGTATTTT
CASAAWGRGGTHTQYF
>TRBJ2-5|.|.|TRBV9
TGTGCCAGCAGCGCGTCCATCAATGAGCAGTACTTC
CASSASINEQYF
>TRBJ1-5|.|.|TRBV20-1
TGCAGTGCTAGAAATAGTTTTAGCGGCCCACGGCTTAATCAGCCCCAGCATTTT
CSARNSFSGPRLNQPQHF
>TRBJ1-2|TRBD1|few|TRBV20-1
TGCAGTGCTAGTCAGGGGGGGCCGAACTATGGCTACACCTTC
CSASQGGPNYGYTF
>TRBJ2-7|.|.|TRBV7-8
TGTGCCAGCAGCCACACGGACAGCTCCTACAATGAGCAGTACTTC
CASSHTDSSYNEQYF
>TRBJ2-1|TRBD2|few|TRBV9
TGTGCCAGCAGCGCTTCTAGCGGGGGTGGATACAATGAGCAGTTCTTC
CASSASSGGGYNEQFF
>TRBJ1-5|.|.|TRBV6-5
TGTGCCAGCGGGGCTCGGAGCAATCAGCCCCAGCATTTT
CASGARSNQPQHF
>TRBJ2-7|TRBD2|few|TRBV6-2/TRBV6-3
TGTGCCAGCAGTAGACCGACTAGCGGGAGGTCCTACGAGCAGTACTTC
CASSRPTSGRSYEQYF
>TRBJ2-7|TRBD2|.|TRBV5-1
TGCGCCAGCGGGACTAGCGGTTACGAGCAGTACTTC
CASGTSGYEQYF
>TRBJ2-7|TRBD2|.|TRBV6-1
TGTGCCAGCAGTGACGGCGGGAGGGCCTACGAGCAGTACTTC
CASSDGGRAYEQYF
>TRBJ2-7|.|.|TRBV6-6
TGTGCCAGCAGCCCGGATTTACTACCTCACGAGCAGTACTTC
CASSPDLLPHEQYF
>TRBJ2-7|TRBD1|many|TRBV20-1
TGCAGTGCTAGAGCAGGACAGGGGTCTCCCTACGAGCAGTACTTC
CSARAGQGSPYEQYF
>TRBJ2-1|.|.|TRBV5-6
TGTGCCAGCAGCTTTGGAGCGGAGCAGTTCTTC
CASSFGAEQFF
>TRBJ2-7|TRBD2|.|TRBV9
TGCGCCAGCAGCGGGGGGACTAGCGGGGCCTACGAGCAGTACTTC
CASSGGTSGAYEQYF
>TRBJ2-7|TRBD2|.|TRBV10-3
TGTGCCATCAGTGTTGGGCAATCAGCGGGGGAGCAGTACTTC
CAISVGQSAGEQYF
>TRBJ1-5|.|.|TRBV11-2
TGTGCCAGCAGCTTAGTGGGGGGGCGATATAGCAATCAGCCCCAGCATTTT
CASSLVGGRYSNQPQHF
>TRBJ1-6|TRBD1|few|TRBV12-3/TRBV12-4
TGTGCCAGCAGTTTAACAGGGGATTCACCCCTCCACTTT
CASSLTGDSPLHF
>TRBJ2-6|.|many|TRBV2
TGTGCCAGCAGTTGGCAGTCCGGGGCCAACGTCCTGACTTTC
CASSWQSGANVLTF
>TRBJ2-3|.|.|TRBV28
TGTGCCAGCAGACAGGACACAGATACGCAGTATTTT
CASRQDTDTQYF
>TRBJ2-5|.|.|TRBV5-1
TGCGCCAGCAGCCCGGGACGAGAGAAGGCCCAGTACTTC
CASSPGREKAQYF
>TRBJ2-5|.|once|TRBV13
TGTGCCAGCACCCGGCGGGAGACCCAGTACTTC
CASTRRETQYF
>TRBJ2-7|TRBD2|.|TRBV5-1
TGCGCCAGCAGCTTAAAAGGACTAGCGGGAAGCGAGCAGTACTTC
CASSLKGLAGSEQYF
>TRBJ2-7|.|.|TRBV3-1
TGTGCCAGCAGCCATGGGGGGTTCGCCTACGAGCAGTACTTC
CASSHGGFAYEQYF
>TRBJ1-2|TRBD1|many|TRBV7-2
TGTGCCAGCAGCTTCCAGACAGGGGGCCTCTATGGCTACACCTTC
CASSFQTGGLYGYTF
>TRBJ2-6|TRBD2|.|TRBV27
TGTGCCAGCACCCCTAGCGGGAGCATTTCTGGGGCCAACGTCCTGACTTTC
CASTPSGSISGANVLTF
>TRBJ2-5|TRBD2|.|TRBV9
TGTGCCAGCAGCCCCTTTGCGGGAGCCCCAGAGACCCAGTACTTC
CASSPFAGAPETQYF
>TRBJ1-4|TRBD1|.|TRBV28
TGTGCCAGCCACAGGGGGGGTAATGAAAAACTGTTTTTT
CASHRGGNEKLFF
>TRBJ2-2|.|once|TRBV6-5
TGTGCCAGCAGTTATACTGGGCAGAGTAACACCGGGGAGCTGTTTTTT
CASSYTGQSNTGELFF